Included here is one TCR beta chain sequence, with context. The method was immunoSEQ multiplex PCR; TCRdb's version includes in-frame clones alone and lacks a portion of them. Found here are more than 150,000 clones, 81% of them singletons; the top ten hold about 12%. This sample is part of a study of blood T cell repertoires in COVID-19. Study as a whole: The samples span acute and convalescent COVID-19 from the United States, Italy and Spain. Sample material is recorded as cDNA or gDNA derived from T cells, B-cell-depleted T cells, or PBMCs.

The CDR3 is made up of 15 amino acids. Enrolled during active infection, Seattle patients were then followed longitudinally. This TCR derives from a woman older than 75 with COVID-19, enrolled during active disease. V and J are TRBV21-1 and TRBJ1-1. TRBV21-1 is classified as a pseudogene. The sequenced sample was peripheral blood. The CDR3 loop is CASSKVGGRDTEAFF. The DNA of the CDR3 is TGTGCCAGCAGCAAAGTGGGAGGGAGGGACACTGAAGCTTTCTTT.